This T cell receptor (beta chain) derives from a study of blood T cell repertoires in COVID-19. Overall study context: Sources were T cells, B-cell-depleted T cells, or PBMCs; the material itself was cDNA or gDNA.

Recruited during active infection, patients (from Seattle) were subsequently followed longitudinally. As originally analysed: Nucleated cell number was recorded as an estimate derived from reference gene primer amplification. Sequencing used immunoSEQ multiplex PCR; TCRdb keeps in-frame clones, though not all of them. V and J calls plus clone size are reproduced from that table; the DNA served to infer D and trimming. The sample records approximately 500,000 clones, around 90% being singletons. Trimming took off 2 bases at V and 4 bases at J, with 5 bases between the two ends. Germline values: CDR1 MNHEY, CDR2 SVGAGI. This CDR3 spans 12 amino acids. Turning to this clone: This specimen includes other DNA sequences encoding the same CDR3.

The chain joins TRBV6-5 to TRBJ1-1; D ambiguous. The sequenced sample consisted of peripheral blood. The TCR comes from a woman aged 45-60 years with COVID-19, enrolled during active disease. The CDR3, as DNA: TGTGCCAGCAGTTACGGCGGCACTGAAGCTTTCTTT. Translated: CASSYGGTEAFF.